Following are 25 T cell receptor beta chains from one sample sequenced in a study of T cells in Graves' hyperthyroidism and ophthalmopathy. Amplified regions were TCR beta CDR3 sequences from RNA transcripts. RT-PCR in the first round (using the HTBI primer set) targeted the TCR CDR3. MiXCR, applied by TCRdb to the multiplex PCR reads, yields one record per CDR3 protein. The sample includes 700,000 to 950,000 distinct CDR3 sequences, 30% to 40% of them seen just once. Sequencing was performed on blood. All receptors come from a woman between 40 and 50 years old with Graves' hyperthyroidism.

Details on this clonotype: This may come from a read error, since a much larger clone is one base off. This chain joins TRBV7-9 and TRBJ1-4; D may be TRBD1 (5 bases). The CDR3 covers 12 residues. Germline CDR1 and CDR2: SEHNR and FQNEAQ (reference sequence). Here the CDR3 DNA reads TGTGCCAGCAGCTTGGGGCCCGAAAGACTGTTTTTT. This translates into CASSLGPERLFF.

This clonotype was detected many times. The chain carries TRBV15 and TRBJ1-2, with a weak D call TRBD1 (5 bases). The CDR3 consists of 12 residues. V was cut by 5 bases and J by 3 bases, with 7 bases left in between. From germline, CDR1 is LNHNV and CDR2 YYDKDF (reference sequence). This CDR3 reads CATSGGDYGYTF. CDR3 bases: TGTGCCACCAGCGGAGGGGACTATGGCTACACCTTC.

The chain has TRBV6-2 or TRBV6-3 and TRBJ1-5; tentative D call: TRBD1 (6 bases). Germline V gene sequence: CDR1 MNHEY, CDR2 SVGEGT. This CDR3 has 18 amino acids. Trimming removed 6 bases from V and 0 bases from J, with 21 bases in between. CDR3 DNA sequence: TGTGCCAGCAGAGGAGACAGGCGGGTTAATTATAGCAATCAGCCCCAGCATTTT. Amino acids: CASRGDRRVNYSNQPQHF.

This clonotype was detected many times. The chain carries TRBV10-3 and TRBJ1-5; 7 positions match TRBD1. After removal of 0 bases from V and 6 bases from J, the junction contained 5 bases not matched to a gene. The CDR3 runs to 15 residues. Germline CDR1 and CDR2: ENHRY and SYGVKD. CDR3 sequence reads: CAISESETGLQPQHF. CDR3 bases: TGTGCCATCAGTGAGTCGGAGACAGGGCTTCAGCCCCAGCATTTT.

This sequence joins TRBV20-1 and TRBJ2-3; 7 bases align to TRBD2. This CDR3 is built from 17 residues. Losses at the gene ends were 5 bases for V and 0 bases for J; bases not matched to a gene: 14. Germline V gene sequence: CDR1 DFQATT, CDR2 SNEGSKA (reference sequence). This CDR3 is CSALRPGLRLSTDTQYF. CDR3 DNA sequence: TGCAGTGCTCTCCGACCGGGACTACGCCTGAGCACAGATACGCAGTATTTT.

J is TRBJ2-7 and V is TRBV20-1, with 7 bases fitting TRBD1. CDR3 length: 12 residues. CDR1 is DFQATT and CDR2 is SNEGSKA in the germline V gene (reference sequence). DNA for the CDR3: TGCAGCGCTCTGACAGGGTACTACGAGCAGTACTTC. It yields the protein CSALTGYYEQYF.

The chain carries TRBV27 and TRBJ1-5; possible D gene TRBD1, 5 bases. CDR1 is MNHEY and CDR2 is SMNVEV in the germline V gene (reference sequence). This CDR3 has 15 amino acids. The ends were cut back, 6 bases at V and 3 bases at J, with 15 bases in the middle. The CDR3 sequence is CASRAAGQINQPQHF. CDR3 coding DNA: TGTGCCAGCAGAGCTGCCGGACAAATCAATCAGCCCCAGCATTTT.

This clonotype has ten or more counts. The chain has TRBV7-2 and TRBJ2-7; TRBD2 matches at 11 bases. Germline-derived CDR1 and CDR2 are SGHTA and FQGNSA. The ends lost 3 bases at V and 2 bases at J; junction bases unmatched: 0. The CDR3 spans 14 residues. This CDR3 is CASSLGLAAYEQYF. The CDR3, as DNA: TGTGCCAGCAGCTTGGGACTAGCGGCCTACGAGCAGTACTTC.

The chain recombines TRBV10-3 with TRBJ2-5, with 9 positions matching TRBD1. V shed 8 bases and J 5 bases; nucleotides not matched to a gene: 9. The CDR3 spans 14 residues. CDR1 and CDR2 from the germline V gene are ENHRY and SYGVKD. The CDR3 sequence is CAIAKGQGRETQYF. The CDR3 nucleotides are TGTGCCATCGCCAAGGGACAGGGCCGGGAGACCCAGTACTTC.

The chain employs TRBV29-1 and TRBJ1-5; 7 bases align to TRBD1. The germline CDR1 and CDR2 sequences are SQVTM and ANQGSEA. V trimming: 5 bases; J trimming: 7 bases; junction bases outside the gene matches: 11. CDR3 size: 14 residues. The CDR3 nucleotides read TGCAGCGTTAGAGGCCAGGGGGGCAGGCAGCCCCAGCATTTT. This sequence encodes CSVRGQGGRQPQHF.

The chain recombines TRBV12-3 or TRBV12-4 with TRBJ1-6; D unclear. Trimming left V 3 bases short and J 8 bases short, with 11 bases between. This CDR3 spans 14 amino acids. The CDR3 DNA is TGTGCCAGCAGTTTTCGGGGTTTCGATTCACCCCTCCACTTT. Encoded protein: CASSFRGFDSPLHF.

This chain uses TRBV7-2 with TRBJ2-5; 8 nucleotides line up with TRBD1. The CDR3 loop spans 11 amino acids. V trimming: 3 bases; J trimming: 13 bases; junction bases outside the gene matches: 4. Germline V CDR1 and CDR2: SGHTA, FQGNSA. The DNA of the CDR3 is TGTGCCAGCAGCTTGGCCGGGACAGGGTACTTC. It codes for CASSLAGTGYF.

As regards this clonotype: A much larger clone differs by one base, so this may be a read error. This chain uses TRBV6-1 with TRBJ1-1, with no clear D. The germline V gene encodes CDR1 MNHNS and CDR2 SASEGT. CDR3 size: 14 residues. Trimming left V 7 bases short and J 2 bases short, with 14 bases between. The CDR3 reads CASTRGQVNTEAFF. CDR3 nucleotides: TGTGCCAGCACCCGAGGCCAAGTAAACACTGAAGCTTTCTTT.

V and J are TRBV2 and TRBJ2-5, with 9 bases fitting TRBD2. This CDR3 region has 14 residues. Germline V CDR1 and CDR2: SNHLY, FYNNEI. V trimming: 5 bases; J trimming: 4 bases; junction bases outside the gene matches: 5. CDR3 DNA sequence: TGTGCCAGCAGTTCGCTAGCGGGAAGAGAGACCCAGTACTTC. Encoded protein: CASSSLAGRETQYF.

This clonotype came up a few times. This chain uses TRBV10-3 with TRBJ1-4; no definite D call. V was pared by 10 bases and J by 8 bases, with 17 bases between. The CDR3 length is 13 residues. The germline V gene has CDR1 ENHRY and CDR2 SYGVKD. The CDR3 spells CATAEGGKEKLFF. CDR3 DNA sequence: TGTGCCACCGCGGAGGGCGGGAAGGAAAAACTGTTTTTT.

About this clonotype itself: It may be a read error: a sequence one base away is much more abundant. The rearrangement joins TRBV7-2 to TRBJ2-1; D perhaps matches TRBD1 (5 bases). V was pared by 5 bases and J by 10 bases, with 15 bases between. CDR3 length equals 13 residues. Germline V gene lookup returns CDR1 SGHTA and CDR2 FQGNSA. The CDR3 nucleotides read TGTGCCAGCAGCGACAGATTTCGGAAGGAGCAGTTCTTC. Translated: CASSDRFRKEQFF.

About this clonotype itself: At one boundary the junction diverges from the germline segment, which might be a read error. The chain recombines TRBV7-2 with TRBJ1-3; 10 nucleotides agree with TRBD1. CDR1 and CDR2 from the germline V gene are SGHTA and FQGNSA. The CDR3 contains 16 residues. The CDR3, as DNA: TGCGCCAGCAGCCGGGACAGGGGATCATCTGGAAACACCATATATTTT. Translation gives CASSRDRGSSGNTIYF.

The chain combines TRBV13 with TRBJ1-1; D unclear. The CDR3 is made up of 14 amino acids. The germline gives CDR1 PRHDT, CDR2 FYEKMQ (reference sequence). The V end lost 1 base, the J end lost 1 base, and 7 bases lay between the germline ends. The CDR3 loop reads CASSLVVPNTEAFF. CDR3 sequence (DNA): TGTGCCAGCAGCTTAGTTGTGCCGAACACTGAAGCTTTCTTT. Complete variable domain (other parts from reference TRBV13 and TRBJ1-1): AAGVIQSPRHLIKEKRETATLKCYPIPRHDTVYWYQQGPGQDPQFLISFYEKMQSDKGSIPDRFSAQQFSDYHSELNMSSLELGDSALYFCASSLVVPNTEAFFGQGTRLTVV.

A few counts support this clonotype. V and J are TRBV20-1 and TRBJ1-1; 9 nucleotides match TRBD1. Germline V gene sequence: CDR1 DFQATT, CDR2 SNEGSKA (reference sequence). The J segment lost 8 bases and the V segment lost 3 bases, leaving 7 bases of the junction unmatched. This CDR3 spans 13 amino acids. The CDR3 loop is CSASDRGKSEAFF. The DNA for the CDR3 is TGCAGTGCTAGCGACAGGGGGAAAAGCGAAGCTTTCTTT.

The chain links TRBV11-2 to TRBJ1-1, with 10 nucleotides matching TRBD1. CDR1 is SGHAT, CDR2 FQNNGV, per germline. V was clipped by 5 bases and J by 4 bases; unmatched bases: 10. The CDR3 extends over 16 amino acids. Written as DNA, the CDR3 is TGTGCCAGCAGCCGTGGGACAGGGGCCGACAGCACTGAAGCTTTCTTT. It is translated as CASSRGTGADSTEAFF. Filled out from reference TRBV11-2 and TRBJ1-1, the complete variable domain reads EAGVAQSPRYKIIEKRQSVAFWCNPISGHATLYWYQQILGQGPKLLIQFQNNGVVDDSQLPKDRFSAERLKGVDSTLKIQPAKLEDSAVYLCASSRGTGADSTEAFFGQGTRLTVV.

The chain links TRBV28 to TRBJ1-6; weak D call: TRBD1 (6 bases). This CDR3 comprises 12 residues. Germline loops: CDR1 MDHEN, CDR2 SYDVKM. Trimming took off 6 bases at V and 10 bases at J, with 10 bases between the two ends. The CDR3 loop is CASRDRVSPLHF. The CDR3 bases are TGTGCCAGCAGGGACAGAGTCTCACCCCTCCACTTT.

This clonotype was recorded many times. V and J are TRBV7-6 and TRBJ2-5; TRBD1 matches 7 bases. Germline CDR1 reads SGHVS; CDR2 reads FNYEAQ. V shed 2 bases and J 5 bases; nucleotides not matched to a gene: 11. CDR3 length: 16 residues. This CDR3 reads CASSLIAGGYGETQYF. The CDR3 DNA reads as TGTGCCAGCAGCTTAATCGCAGGGGGATACGGGGAGACCCAGTACTTC.

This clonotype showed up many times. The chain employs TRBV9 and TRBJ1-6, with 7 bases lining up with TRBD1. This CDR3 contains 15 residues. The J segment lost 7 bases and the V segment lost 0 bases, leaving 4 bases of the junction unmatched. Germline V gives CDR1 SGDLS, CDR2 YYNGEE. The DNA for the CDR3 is TGTGCCAGCAGCGTAGTGGGACAGCCAAATTCACCCCTCCACTTT. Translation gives CASSVVGQPNSPLHF.

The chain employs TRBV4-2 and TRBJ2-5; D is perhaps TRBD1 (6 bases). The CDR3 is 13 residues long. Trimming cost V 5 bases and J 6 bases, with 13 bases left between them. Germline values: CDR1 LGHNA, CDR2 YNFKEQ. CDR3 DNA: TGTGCCAGCAGCGGGCCAGGGGAGAAGACCCAGTACTTC. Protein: CASSGPGEKTQYF.

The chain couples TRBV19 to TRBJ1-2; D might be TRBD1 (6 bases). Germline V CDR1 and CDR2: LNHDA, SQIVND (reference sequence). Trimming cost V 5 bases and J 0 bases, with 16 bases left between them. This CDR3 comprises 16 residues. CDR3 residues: CASSLQTGRANYGYTF. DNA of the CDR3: TGTGCCAGTAGTCTTCAGACAGGTAGAGCTAACTATGGCTACACCTTC.